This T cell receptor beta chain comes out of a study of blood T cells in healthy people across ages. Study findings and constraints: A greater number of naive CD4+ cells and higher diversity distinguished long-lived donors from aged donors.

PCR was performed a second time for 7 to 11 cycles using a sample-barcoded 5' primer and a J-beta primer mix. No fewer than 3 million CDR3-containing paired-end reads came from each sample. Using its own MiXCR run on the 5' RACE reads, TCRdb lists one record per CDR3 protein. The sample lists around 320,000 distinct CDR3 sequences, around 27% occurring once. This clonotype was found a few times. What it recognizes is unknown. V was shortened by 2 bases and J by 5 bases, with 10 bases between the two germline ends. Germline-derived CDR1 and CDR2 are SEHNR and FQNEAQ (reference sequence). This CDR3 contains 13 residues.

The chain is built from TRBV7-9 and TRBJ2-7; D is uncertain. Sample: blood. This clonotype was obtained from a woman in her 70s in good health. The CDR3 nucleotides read TGTGCCAGCAGCTTATTAGGGAAAGACGAGCAGTACTTC. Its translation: CASSLLGKDEQYF.